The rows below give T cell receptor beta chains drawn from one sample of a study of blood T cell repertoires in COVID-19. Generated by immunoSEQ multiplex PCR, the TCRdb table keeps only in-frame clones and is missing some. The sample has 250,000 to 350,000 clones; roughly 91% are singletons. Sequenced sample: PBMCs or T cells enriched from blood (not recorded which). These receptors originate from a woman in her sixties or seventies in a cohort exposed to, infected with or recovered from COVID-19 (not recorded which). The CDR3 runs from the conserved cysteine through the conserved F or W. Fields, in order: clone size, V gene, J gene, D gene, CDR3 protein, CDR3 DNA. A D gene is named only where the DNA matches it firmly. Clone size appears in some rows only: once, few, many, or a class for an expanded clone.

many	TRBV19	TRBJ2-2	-	CASSAGAILRVHTGELFF	TGTGCCAGTAGTGCGGGGGCCATCCTTCGGGTCCACACCGGGGAGCTGTTTTTT
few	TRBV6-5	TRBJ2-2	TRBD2	CASKSGRAGTGELFF	TGTGCCAGCAAAAGCGGGAGGGCGGGCACCGGGGAGCTGTTTTTT
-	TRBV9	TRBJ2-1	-	CASSAGHLGSSYNEQFF	TGTGCCAGCAGCGCGGGACACCTCGGCTCCTCCTACAATGAGCAGTTCTTC
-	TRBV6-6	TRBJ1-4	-	CASSLLGGVEKLFF	TGTGCCAGCAGCCTTCTAGGAGGGGTCGAAAAACTGTTTTTT
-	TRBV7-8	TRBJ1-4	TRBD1	CASSFGTGATNEKLFF	TGTGCCAGCAGCTTTGGCACAGGGGCAACTAATGAAAAACTGTTTTTT
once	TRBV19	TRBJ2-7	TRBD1	CASSSQGHVYEQYF	TGTGCCAGTAGCTCACAGGGGCATGTTTACGAGCAGTACTTC
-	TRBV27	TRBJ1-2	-	CASLDTANYGYTF	TGTGCCAGCCTGGACACAGCTAACTATGGCTACACCTTC
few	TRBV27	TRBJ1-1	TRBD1	CASSLKGQGNTEAFF	TGTGCCAGCAGTTTAAAGGGACAGGGGAACACTGAAGCTTTCTTT
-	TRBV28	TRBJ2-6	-	CASSSLGGTIAGANVLTF	TGTGCCAGCAGTTCCTTGGGAGGGACAATTGCTGGGGCCAACGTCCTGACTTTC
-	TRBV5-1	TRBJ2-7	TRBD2	CASSLTSGNMREQYF	TGCGCCAGCAGCTTGACTAGCGGGAACATGCGAGAGCAGTACTTC
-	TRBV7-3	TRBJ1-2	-	CASSLTAAGDGYTF	TGTGCCAGCAGCTTAACGGCGGCAGGGGATGGCTACACCTTC
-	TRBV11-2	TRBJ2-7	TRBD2	CASSPSGVAGNYEQYF	TGTGCCAGCAGCCCCTCCGGGGTAGCGGGGAACTACGAGCAGTACTTC
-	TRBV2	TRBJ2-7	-	CASSGTVSYEQYF	TGTGCCAGCAGTGGGACAGTCTCCTACGAGCAGTACTTC
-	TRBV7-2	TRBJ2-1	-	CASSLAPDNEQFF	TGTGCCAGCAGCTTAGCGCCAGACAATGAGCAGTTCTTC
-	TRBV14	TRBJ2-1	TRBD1	CASSQGDSPYNEQFF	TGTGCCAGCAGCCAAGGGGACAGCCCCTACAATGAGCAGTTCTTC
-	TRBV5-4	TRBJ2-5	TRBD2	CASSSWTSGRGETQYF	TGTGCCAGCAGCTCCTGGACTAGCGGGAGGGGGGAGACCCAGTACTTC
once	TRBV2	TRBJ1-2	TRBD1	CASQATDRAPYGYTF	TGTGCCAGCCAGGCCACGGACAGGGCCCCCTATGGCTACACCTTC
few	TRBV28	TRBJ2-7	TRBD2	CASCTYLAGENHYEQYF	TGTGCCAGCTGTACATATCTAGCGGGAGAAAATCACTACGAGCAGTACTTC
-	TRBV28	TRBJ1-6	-	CASIVSAGKNSPLHF	TGTGCCAGCATCGTGTCGGCCGGGAAGAATTCACCCCTCCACTTT
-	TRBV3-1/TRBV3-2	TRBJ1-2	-	CASSQQGNYGYTF	TGTGCCAGCAGCCAACAGGGGAACTATGGCTACACCTTC
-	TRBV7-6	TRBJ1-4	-	CASSYSIGEKLFF	TGTGCCAGCAGCTATTCCATCGGTGAAAAACTGTTTTTT
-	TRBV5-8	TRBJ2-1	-	CASSRRLSGYNEQFF	TGTGCCAGCAGTCGTCGGTTGTCCGGTTACAATGAGCAGTTCTTC
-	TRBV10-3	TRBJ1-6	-	CAISEQGSNSPLHF	TGTGCCATCAGTGAGCAGGGGAGTAATTCACCCCTCCACTTT
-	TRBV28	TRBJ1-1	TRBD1	CASQGQGNEAFF	TGTGCCAGCCAAGGACAGGGGAATGAAGCTTTCTTT
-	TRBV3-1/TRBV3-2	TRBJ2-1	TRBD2	CASSQVASGSRPEQFF	TGTGCCAGCAGCCAAGTGGCTAGCGGGAGTAGACCCGAGCAGTTCTTC
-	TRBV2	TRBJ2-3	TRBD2	CALPGTSSEAAQYF	TGTGCCTTACCCGGGACTAGCTCCGAAGCGGCGCAGTATTTT
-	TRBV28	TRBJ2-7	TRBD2	CASSLYGVWRGSSYEQYF	TGTGCCAGCAGTTTATATGGAGTTTGGCGGGGGAGCTCCTACGAGCAGTACTTC
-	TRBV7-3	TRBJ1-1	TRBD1	CASSLTVNRGDTEAFF	TGTGCCAGCAGCTTAACCGTGAACAGGGGTGACACTGAAGCTTTCTTT
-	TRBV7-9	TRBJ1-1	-	CASSRPTGYTEAFF	TGTGCCAGCAGCCGACCGACAGGTTACACTGAAGCTTTCTTT